The 21 T cell receptor beta chains in this list originate from one sample, sequenced in a study of Tregs in tolerant kidney transplant recipients. Their specific antigens are unknown. Repertoires were generated with immunoSEQ multiplex PCR, while TCRdb's copy carries only in-frame clones and drops some. The data contain 9,000 to 13,000 clones, about 93% of them seen just once; the ten biggest clones take up about 5.8%. The input for sequencing was Tregs from blood cultured with allogeneic cells, taken before the transplant. The receptors here all came from a human patient who received a combined kidney and bone marrow transplant.

The chain employs TRBV29-1 and TRBJ2-5; the D gene is possibly TRBD1 (6 bases). Trimming took 2 bases from V and 5 from J, leaving 12 bases between them. Germline CDR1 is SQVTM and CDR2 is ANQGSEA. This CDR3 has 13 amino acids. The CDR3 protein is CSVEKQGVETQYF. The CDR3 region has the DNA TGCAGCGTTGAAAAACAGGGAGTGGAGACCCAGTACTTC.

The chain uses TRBV7-2 and TRBJ2-3; TRBD2 might be the D (6 bases). This CDR3 comprises 12 residues. Germline values: CDR1 SGHTA, CDR2 FQGNSA. V lost 5 bases, J lost 6 bases, and 9 bases lay in between. The CDR3 bases are TGTGCCAGCAGCCCGACTAGGGATACGCAGTATTTT. This sequence encodes CASSPTRDTQYF.

This rearrangement joins TRBV18 to TRBJ2-7; D uncertain. This CDR3 contains 12 residues. V was clipped by 3 bases and J by 5 bases, with 8 bases between them. Germline CDR1 KGHSH, CDR2 LQKENI. CDR3 nucleotide sequence: TGTGCCAGCTCACCCGAGGCGCACGAGCAGTACTTC. Protein sequence: CASSPEAHEQYF.

The chain recombines TRBV7-2 with TRBJ1-5; D not certain. V lost 1 base and J 0 bases, leaving 7 bases between the germline ends. Germline CDR1 SGHTA, CDR2 FQGNSA. The CDR3 extends over 15 amino acids. The CDR3 nucleotides are TGTGCCAGCAGCTTAGTCACGAATAGCAATCAGCCCCAGCATTTT. Translation gives CASSLVTNSNQPQHF.

The chain uses TRBV9 and TRBJ2-2; 16 bases align to TRBD2. Germline CDR1 is SGDLS and CDR2 is YYNGEE. There are 17 residues in the CDR3. V trimming: 4 bases; J trimming: 4 bases; junction bases outside the gene matches: 4. The chain's CDR3 is CASSTGLAGGVTGELFF. The CDR3 DNA reads as TGTGCCAGCAGCACGGGACTAGCGGGAGGGGTCACCGGGGAGCTGTTTTTT. Using reference TRBV9 and TRBJ2-2 for the parts outside the CDR3, the full variable domain is DSGVTQTPKHLITATGQRVTLRCSPRSGDLSVYWYQQSLDQGLQFLIQYYNGEERAKGNILERFSAQQFPDLHSELNLSSLELGDSALYFCASSTGLAGGVTGELFFGEGSRLTVL.

This rearrangement joins TRBV2 to TRBJ1-1, with 10 bases lining up with TRBD1. Per the germline V gene, CDR1 is SNHLY and CDR2 is FYNNEI. The CDR3 length is 14 residues. V gave up 6 bases and J gave up 1 base; unmatched junction bases: 2. The CDR3 loop is CASSWDRGNTEAFF. As DNA, the CDR3 is TGTGCCAGCAGCTGGGACAGGGGGAACACTGAAGCTTTCTTT.

This clone was seen only a few times. The chain links TRBV5-1 to TRBJ1-3, with no clear D. Looked up from germline, CDR1 is SGHRS and CDR2 is YFSETQ. Trimming pared 0 bases from V and 0 bases from J, leaving 10 bases between. The CDR3 loop spans 16 amino acids. CDR3 sequence: CASSLERSNSGNTIYF. In DNA form, the CDR3 reads TGCGCCAGCAGCTTGGAACGGTCTAACTCTGGAAACACCATATATTTT.

The chain carries TRBV7-2 and TRBJ2-7; a possible D gene is TRBD2 (6 bases). The germline V gene has CDR1 SGHTA and CDR2 FQGNSA. The CDR3 totals 14 residues. V was clipped by 1 base and J by 4 bases, with 11 bases between them. The CDR3 reads CASSLGLGLYEQYF. CDR3 nucleotide sequence: TGTGCCAGCAGCTTAGGGTTGGGACTTTACGAGCAGTACTTC.

The chain couples TRBV6-6 to TRBJ1-6, with D hard to call. The CDR3 contains 14 residues. Per germline, CDR1 MNHNY and CDR2 SVGAGI (reference sequence). V lost 6 bases and J 4 bases, leaving 10 bases between the germline ends. CDR3 bases: TGTGCCAGCAGGGAACAGCTTTATAATTCACCCCTCCACTTT. Encoded protein: CASREQLYNSPLHF.

As DNA, the CDR3 is TGTGCCAGCAGTTACGATACTGAAGCTTTCTTT. The encoded protein is CASSYDTEAFF. This chain connects TRBV6-6 to TRBJ1-1; no reliable D call. The germline CDR1 and CDR2 sequences are MNHNY and SVGAGI (reference sequence). This CDR3 spans 11 amino acids. V was trimmed by 2 bases and J by 5 bases, leaving 3 bases between them.

This chain connects TRBV5-1 to TRBJ2-5, with D unclear. The J call may be faulty, since TRBJ2-7 better matches the DNA end. Germline loops: CDR1 SGHRS, CDR2 YFSETQ. The CDR3 has 13 amino acids. CDR3 sequence: CASSYISSYEQYF. CDR3 coding DNA: TGCGCCAGCAGCTACATTAGCTCCTACGAGCAGTACTTC.

This rearrangement joins TRBV18 to TRBJ2-6; D unresolved. The CDR3 length is 13 residues. Germline V CDR1 and CDR2: KGHSH, LQKENI. V was pared by 6 bases and J by 7 bases, with 10 bases between. The CDR3 loop is CASSPGPANVLTF. The CDR3 DNA sequence: TGTGCCAGCTCTCCCGGGCCTGCCAACGTCCTGACTTTC.

The V gene is TRBV6-1, the J gene TRBJ2-3; 9 bases fit TRBD2. The CDR3 sequence is 14 residues long. The J segment lost 2 bases and the V segment lost 5 bases, leaving 2 bases of the junction unmatched. Germline CDR1 and CDR2: MNHNS and SASEGT. DNA for the CDR3: TGTGCCAGCAGTTGGACTAGCGTCACAGATACGCAGTATTTT. Its protein product is CASSWTSVTDTQYF.

This chain joins TRBV11-1 and TRBJ1-1, with a possible D match to TRBD1 (6 bases). Germline CDR1 reads SGHAT; CDR2 reads FQDESV (reference sequence). The CDR3 contains 14 residues. Trimming shortened V by 4 bases and J by 1 base, and 10 bases separated the two germline ends. The CDR3 DNA reads as TGTGCCAGCAGCTCTACAGGGACGAACACTGAAGCTTTCTTT. It codes for CASSSTGTNTEAFF.

The CDR3 reads CASSYGAGATGELFF. As DNA, the CDR3 is TGTGCCAGCAGTTACGGGGCGGGGGCCACCGGGGAGCTGTTTTTT. The genes are TRBV6-5 and TRBJ2-2; D may be TRBD2 (7 bases). V was clipped by 2 bases and J by 4 bases, with 11 bases between them. Germline loops: CDR1 MNHEY, CDR2 SVGAGI. This CDR3 region has 15 residues.

Sample share makes this clone large. This chain uses TRBV19 with TRBJ1-1, with D maybe TRBD1 (5 bases). Germline values: CDR1 LNHDA, CDR2 SQIVND (reference sequence). The V gene lost 6 bases and the J gene lost 0 bases, with 14 bases spanning the gap. The CDR3 consists of 15 residues. The CDR3 here is CASRKAGELNTEAFF. In DNA form, the CDR3 reads TGTGCCAGTAGGAAAGCGGGGGAATTGAACACTGAAGCTTTCTTT.

CDR3 bases: TGTGCCAGCAGATGGGGACCTCTGGGACATCGGAGTCATGGCTACACCTTC. Translated: CASRWGPLGHRSHGYTF. The chain employs TRBV28 and TRBJ1-2; tentative D call: TRBD1 (6 bases). Germline CDR1 and CDR2: MDHEN and SYDVKM. CDR3 size: 17 residues. Deletions cut 6 bases from V and 6 bases from J, with 26 bases between.

This chain links TRBV9 with TRBJ2-1, with unresolved D. Looked up from germline, CDR1 is SGDLS and CDR2 is YYNGEE. Trimming stripped 6 bases from V and 7 bases from J, with 11 bases between. This CDR3 has 12 residues. The CDR3 DNA reads as TGTGCCAGCACCAGTACCGGGAATGAGCAGTTCTTC. It codes for CASTSTGNEQFF. Combining the CDR3 with reference TRBV9 and TRBJ2-1 gives the whole variable domain DSGVTQTPKHLITATGQRVTLRCSPRSGDLSVYWYQQSLDQGLQFLIQYYNGEERAKGNILERFSAQQFPDLHSELNLSSLELGDSALYFCASTSTGNEQFFGPGTRLTVL.

The chain is built from TRBV7-2 and TRBJ2-7; 11 nucleotides line up with TRBD1. Germline V gives CDR1 SGHTA, CDR2 FQGNSA. The V segment lost 0 bases and the J segment 3 bases; nucleotides outside the gene matches: 1. This CDR3 is built from 15 residues. The CDR3 sequence: CASSLAGQGDYEQYF. CDR3 in DNA: TGTGCCAGCAGCTTAGCGGGACAGGGGGACTACGAGCAGTACTTC.

The J gene is TRBJ2-7, the V gene TRBV28; 11 positions agree with TRBD1. With V trimmed by 10 bases and J by 5 bases, 19 bases remained unmatched. CDR3 length: 17 residues. Germline CDR1 reads MDHEN; CDR2 reads SYDVKM. The CDR3 region is CATYPGQGVANQNEQYF. DNA of the CDR3: TGTGCCACATACCCGGGACAGGGGGTCGCCAACCAAAACGAGCAGTACTTC.

The chain employs TRBV28 and TRBJ2-1; 9 bases are shared with TRBD1. This CDR3 is built from 15 residues. With 6 bases clipped from V and 8 bases from J, the junction kept 11 bases outside the gene matches. Germline V gene lookup returns CDR1 MDHEN and CDR2 SYDVKM. The CDR3 here is CASRRAGTGYYEQFF. The CDR3 DNA is TGTGCCAGCAGGAGAGCCGGGACAGGGTATTATGAGCAGTTCTTC. Variable domain in full (rest from reference TRBV28 and TRBJ2-1): DVKVTQSSRYLVKRTGEKVFLECVQDMDHENMFWYRQDPGLGLRLIYFSYDVKMKEKGDIPEGYSVSREKKERFSLILESASTNQTSMYLCASRRAGTGYYEQFFGPGTRLTVL.